This TCR beta chain comes out of a study of beta chain features in type 1 diabetes. General study findings and limits: Diminished insertions and augmented deletions at VDJ junctions characterized type 1 diabetes patients. The analysis here could not establish whether HLA type shapes TCRB rearrangement.

Details on this clone: What it binds is unknown.

The authors reverse transcribed all of the isolated RNA, so sequencing captured expressed TCRB transcripts. The data were produced by immunoSEQ multiplex PCR, yet TCRdb's version contains in-frame clones alone and is incomplete. The data show about 620,000 clones, 15% seen once. CDR1 is SNHLY and CDR2 is FYNNEI in the germline V gene. This CDR3 region has 13 residues. The V gene lost 6 bases and the J gene lost 1 base, with 6 bases spanning the gap. Sorting with CD45RO/CCR7/CD25/CD127/CD95/CD27 yielded naive, central memory, regulatory and stem-like memory CD4+ cells. Input material: naive CD4+ T cells from blood. This chain links TRBV2 with TRBJ2-2; D unresolved. The clonotype comes from a man between 18 and 35 years old in good health. CDR3 protein: CASSRQNTGELFF. The CDR3 coding sequence is TGTGCCAGCAGCCGACAGAACACCGGGGAGCTGTTTTTT.